This T cell receptor (beta chain) was sequenced during a study of early T cells in non-severe SARS-CoV-2 infection. Study summary: Sequencing used unsorted whole-blood bulk RNA, so chains lack pairing.

Findings of the study overall: Reliance on VDJdb matching favored anti-spike CD8 responses; private and CD4 specificities were missed.

In this sample, this clonotype turned up a few times. No antigen is known for it. The CDR3 has 14 residues. The ends were cut back, 0 bases at V and 1 base at J, with 7 bases in the middle. Germline V gene lookup returns CDR1 SGHNT and CDR2 YYREEE (reference sequence). Individual cDNA molecules received unique molecular identifiers during library preparation. TCRdb processed the 5' RACE reads anew with MiXCR; each CDR3 protein has one entry. The sample has fewer than 120,000 distinct CDR3 sequences, about 12% seen once. The specimen was whole blood, collected at baseline. This clonotype was obtained from an adult who was a healthcare worker with PCR-confirmed SARS-CoV-2 infection or an uninfected control (not recorded which). The chain uses TRBV5-4 and TRBJ2-5; D ambiguous. This CDR3 reads CASSLVQAQETQYF. The CDR3 nucleotides read TGTGCCAGCAGCTTGGTGCAAGCCCAAGAGACCCAGTACTTC. Looking up the rest from reference TRBV5-4 and TRBJ2-5 gives the full variable domain: ETGVTQSPTHLIKTRGQQVTLRCSSQSGHNTVSWYQQALGQGPQFIFQYYREEENGRGNFPPRFSGLQFPNYSSELNVNALELDDSALYLCASSLVQAQETQYFGPGTRLLVL.